This entry is about one T cell receptor beta chain. Without sorting, samples used tens of millions of PBMCs for genomic DNA. CDR3 length: 16 amino acids. V lost 1 base to trimming and J lost 7 bases; unmatched junction nucleotides: 5. Germline lookup yields CDR1 SGHTA and CDR2 FQGNSA. These data are taken from a study of shared clonotypes between healthy human individuals. Overall study: The cohort had a couple of women and a few men, ages 18 to 49.

The deep-level immunoSEQ assay was used. TCRdb keeps only in-frame clones here, not all; method: immunoSEQ multiplex PCR. The sample consists of about 510,000 clones, about 80% of them appearing once. The clonotype was recovered from a woman aged 40-49 years in good health. Some clones in this sample may be carry-over from other donors' samples. This sequence joins TRBV7-2 and TRBJ2-1; 12 bases map to TRBD2. Sequencing input: PBMCs. CDR3 residues: CASSLGTSGVSNEQFF. Here the CDR3 DNA reads TGTGCCAGCAGCTTAGGGACTAGCGGGGTTTCTAATGAGCAGTTCTTC.